This TCR beta chain is drawn from a study of PD-1 blockade in classical Hodgkin lymphoma. Assay used: immunoSEQ multiplex PCR; TCRdb lists only in-frame clones, some missing. The sample yields 40,000 or so clones, approximately 86% seen once. Trimming at V came to 5 bases and at J to 2 bases, leaving 7 bases not matched to a gene. CDR1 and CDR2 from the germline V gene are SGHVS and FNYEAQ. The CDR3 spans 15 residues. All patients experienced relapse after autologous stem cell transplantation, and brentuximab vedotin exposure was variable. The receptor was isolated from a human donor with classical Hodgkin lymphoma. The sequences come from peripheral blood mononuclear cells (PBMCs), collected before the second cycle of nivolumab. The chain employs TRBV7-6 and TRBJ2-5, with 8 bases aligning to TRBD2. CDR3 coding DNA: TGTGCCAGCAGCCGCCCCGGGGGGGCTCAAGAGACCCAGTACTTC. Translating gives CASSRPGGAQETQYF.